The present TCR beta chain was sequenced within a study of T-cell memory formation after mild COVID-19. Turning to the study itself: TCR clusters were mostly donor specific. The study's findings and limits: Whereas later expanders leaned CD4+, clones contracting day 15 to 85 showed a balanced CD4/CD8 makeup.

MiXCR, run by TCRdb on the 5' RACE reads, gives a single entry per CDR3 protein. The sample contains about 350,000 distinct CDR3 sequences, roughly an eighth of which appear only once. About this clonotype: Its antigen is undetermined.

The CDR3 sequence is 16 residues long. From germline, CDR1 is MNHNY and CDR2 SVGAGI (reference sequence). V lost 8 bases to trimming and J lost 4 bases, with 21 bases between them. This TCR came from a man younger than 35 who had mild COVID-19 (a few samples of this study predate the infection). Cell type and time point are not known. The chain recombines TRBV6-6 with TRBJ2-1, with a possible D match to TRBD1 (6 bases). Sequenced sample: PBMCs or a T cell subset sorted from them (not recorded which). The CDR3 nucleotides read TGTGCCAGCCAGGGGACCTTCGCCTTGATTTACAATGAGCAGTTCTTC. This encodes CASQGTFALIYNEQFF.